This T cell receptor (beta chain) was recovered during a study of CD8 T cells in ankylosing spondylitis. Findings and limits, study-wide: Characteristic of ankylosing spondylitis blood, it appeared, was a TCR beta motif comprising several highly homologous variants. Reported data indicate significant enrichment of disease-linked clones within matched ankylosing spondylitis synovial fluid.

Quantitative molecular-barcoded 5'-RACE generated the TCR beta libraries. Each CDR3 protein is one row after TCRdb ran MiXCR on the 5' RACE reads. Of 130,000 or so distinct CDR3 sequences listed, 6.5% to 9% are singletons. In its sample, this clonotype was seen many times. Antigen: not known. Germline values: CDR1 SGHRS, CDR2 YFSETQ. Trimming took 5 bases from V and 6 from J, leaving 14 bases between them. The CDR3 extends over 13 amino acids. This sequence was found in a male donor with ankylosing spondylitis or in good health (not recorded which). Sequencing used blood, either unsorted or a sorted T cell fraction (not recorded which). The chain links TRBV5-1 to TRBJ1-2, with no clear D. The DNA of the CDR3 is TGCGCCAGCAGGCTTGACATGGACGATGGCTACACCTTC. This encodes CASRLDMDDGYTF.